Below, 26 T cell receptor beta chains from the same sample are listed, as sequenced in a study of T cell responses to AZD1222 COVID-19 vaccine. Sequencing used immunoSEQ multiplex PCR; TCRdb keeps in-frame clones, though not all of them. Of fewer than 200,000 clones listed, about nine tenths were seen once; the top ten hold around 5.8%. The specimen was peripheral blood, collected on day 0 of AZD1222 vaccination. The receptors stem from an adult in good health.

The chain has TRBV4-1 and TRBJ2-2, with TRBD1 as a possible D gene (5 bases). The CDR3 sequence is 15 residues long. Germline CDR1 and CDR2: MGHRA and YSYEKL. V was cut by 0 bases and J by 7 bases, with 12 bases left in between. CDR3 DNA sequence: TGCGCCAGCAGCCAAGAAAGCAGGGTCGGCGGGGAGCTGTTTTTT. Translating it yields CASSQESRVGGELFF.

Here the CDR3 reads CASSPQRGASGYTF. DNA of the CDR3: TGCGCCAGCAGCCCACAAAGGGGGGCCAGTGGCTACACCTTC. The chain combines TRBV5-1 with TRBJ1-2, with D tentatively TRBD1 (6 bases). The CDR3 consists of 14 residues. In germline, CDR1 is SGHRS, CDR2 YFSETQ. V dropped 4 bases and J dropped 7 bases, with 17 bases sitting between them.

The J gene is TRBJ1-2, the V gene TRBV27; D is possibly TRBD1 (5 bases). Germline values: CDR1 MNHEY, CDR2 SMNVEV (reference sequence). V lost 5 bases, J lost 8 bases, and 18 bases lay in between. The CDR3 contains 14 residues. CDR3 residues: CASSPIGTSGGYTF. The CDR3 DNA sequence: TGTGCCAGCAGTCCAATCGGGACCTCGGGAGGCTACACCTTC.

The rearrangement uses TRBV6-5 and TRBJ2-2, with 7 nucleotides matching TRBD1. The V segment lost 6 bases and the J segment 0 bases; nucleotides outside the gene matches: 1. The germline V gene has CDR1 MNHEY and CDR2 SVGAGI. This CDR3 contains 14 residues. In nucleotides, the CDR3 is TGTGCCAGCAGGACAGGGACGAACACCGGGGAGCTGTTTTTT. Its translation: CASRTGTNTGELFF.

This chain joins TRBV5-1 and TRBJ1-4, with 7 bases identical to TRBD1. The CDR3 has 14 residues. V shed 0 bases, J shed 5 bases, and the junction held 1 base outside the gene matches. CDR1 and CDR2 from the germline V gene are SGHRS and YFSETQ. In nucleotides, the CDR3 is TGCGCCAGCAGCTTGGACAGGGGAAATGAAAAACTGTTTTTT. Protein sequence: CASSLDRGNEKLFF.

The gene calls are TRBV6-1 and TRBJ2-3; D gene ambiguous. V was cut by 3 bases and J by 4 bases, with 8 bases left in between. The CDR3 contains 13 residues. Germline-derived CDR1 and CDR2 are MNHNS and SASEGT. This CDR3 reads CASSEPLSDTQYF. CDR3 in DNA: TGTGCCAGCAGTGAGCCTTTATCAGATACGCAGTATTTT.

The chain uses TRBV29-1 and TRBJ1-2; no firm D call. This CDR3 region has 13 residues. Germline V gene data show CDR1 as SQVTM and CDR2 as ANQGSEA. The germline V and J ends were trimmed by 6 bases and 4 bases, with 15 bases remaining between them. CDR3 amino acids: CSVGLMEGYGYTF. CDR3 DNA: TGCAGCGTAGGACTCATGGAGGGCTATGGCTACACCTTC.

The V call is TRBV7-6, the J call TRBJ2-5; 8 bases are shared with TRBD1. The J segment lost 4 bases and the V segment lost 5 bases, leaving 12 bases of the junction unmatched. This CDR3 region has 16 residues. In germline, CDR1 is SGHVS, CDR2 FNYEAQ. Here the CDR3 reads CASSLGSTGGGETQYF. As DNA, the CDR3 is TGTGCCAGCAGCCTAGGGAGTACAGGGGGAGGAGAGACCCAGTACTTC.

In the case of this clone: An end of the junction does not agree with germline; a read error may underlie this. V is TRBV7-6 and J is TRBJ1-2; TRBD1 agrees at 7 bases. CDR1 is SGHVS, CDR2 FNYEAQ, per germline. The CDR3 totals 10 residues. CDR3 residues: CASSGQALSF. The CDR3 region has the DNA TGTGCCAGCAGTGGACAGGCGCTTTCGTTC.

The rearrangement joins TRBV5-1 to TRBJ2-7; 9 bases are shared with TRBD1. The J segment lost 1 base and the V segment lost 2 bases, leaving 10 bases of the junction unmatched. This CDR3 has 17 amino acids. Germline CDR1 is SGHRS and CDR2 is YFSETQ. Here the CDR3 DNA reads TGCGCCAGCAGCTTACCTCCGGGACAGGGACTGTCCTACGAGCAGTACTTC. Its protein product is CASSLPPGQGLSYEQYF.

J is TRBJ2-5 and V is TRBV14; 8 bases are a match to TRBD1. The CDR3 length is 16 residues. Germline lookup yields CDR1 SGHDN and CDR2 FVKESK. V dropped 4 bases and J dropped 5; count of bases not matched to a gene: 12. The DNA for the CDR3 is TGTGCCAGCAGCCCGCTGAGCACAGGGGGTCAGGAGACCCAGTACTTC. As protein: CASSPLSTGGQETQYF.

The gene calls are TRBV11-2 and TRBJ2-2, with 9 bases matching TRBD2. The CDR3 is 16 amino acids. The germline V gene encodes CDR1 SGHAT and CDR2 FQNNGV. V gave up 5 bases and J gave up 4 bases; unmatched junction bases: 8. CDR3 region: CASSRKRGVATGELFF. In DNA, the CDR3 is TGTGCCAGCAGCCGGAAGCGGGGGGTAGCCACCGGGGAGCTGTTTTTT.

V and J are TRBV28 and TRBJ2-1; TRBD2 agrees at 12 bases. The CDR3 length is 16 residues. CDR1 MDHEN and CDR2 SYDVKM come from the germline V gene. The V segment lost 1 base and the J segment 4 bases; nucleotides outside the gene matches: 2. The chain's CDR3 is CASSLLLAGGYNEQFF. Written as DNA, the CDR3 is TGTGCCAGCAGTTTATTACTAGCGGGAGGTTACAATGAGCAGTTCTTC.

V is TRBV9 and J is TRBJ2-3, with 14 bases that match TRBD2. The germline V gene has CDR1 SGDLS and CDR2 YYNGEE. The CDR3 length is 17 residues. Trimming removed 3 bases from V and 5 bases from J; junction bases left unmatched: 8. For the CDR3, the DNA is TGTGCCAGCAGCGCCGCAAGACTAGCGGGAGGGGTAGATACGCAGTATTTT. Protein sequence: CASSAARLAGGVDTQYF.

Only one count was recorded for this clone. This rearrangement joins TRBV5-1 to TRBJ1-1; 9 bases are a match to TRBD1. The CDR3 loop spans 16 amino acids. With 5 bases clipped from V and 0 bases from J, the junction kept 8 bases outside the gene matches. Germline lookup yields CDR1 SGHRS and CDR2 YFSETQ. The CDR3: CASRETGGPVNTEAFF. DNA of the CDR3: TGCGCCAGCAGAGAGACAGGGGGACCCGTGAACACTGAAGCTTTCTTT.

The rearrangement links TRBV6-6 to TRBJ1-2; the D gene is possibly TRBD1 (5 bases). The ends were cut back, 4 bases at V and 7 bases at J, with 16 bases in the middle. The germline CDR1 and CDR2 sequences are MNHNY and SVGAGI (reference sequence). The CDR3 totals 14 residues. The CDR3 DNA sequence: TGTGCCAGCAGTTCCCCGGTGGGGGGTAGTGGCTACACCTTC. This codes for CASSSPVGGSGYTF.

J is TRBJ2-1 and V is TRBV9; TRBD1 agrees at 10 bases. The CDR3 covers 15 residues. V dropped 4 bases and J dropped 4; count of bases not matched to a gene: 5. Per the germline V gene, CDR1 is SGDLS and CDR2 is YYNGEE. The CDR3 DNA reads as TGTGCCAGCAGCTCCCGGGACAGGGGATACAATGAGCAGTTCTTC. Residues: CASSSRDRGYNEQFF.

The chain joins TRBV28 to TRBJ2-2; D uncertain. Germline V gene lookup returns CDR1 MDHEN and CDR2 SYDVKM. V was clipped by 6 bases and J by 1 base, with 15 bases between them. The CDR3 is 16 residues long. The chain's CDR3 is CASRDLVPVNTGELFF. In DNA form, the CDR3 reads TGTGCCAGCAGGGATCTCGTGCCAGTGAACACCGGGGAGCTGTTTTTT.

The chain carries TRBV5-5 and TRBJ2-7; D perhaps matches TRBD1 (6 bases). CDR1 SGHKS and CDR2 YYEKEE come from the germline V gene (reference sequence). The CDR3 covers 16 residues. The V and J ends lost 4 bases and 0 bases respectively, with 17 bases between them. The CDR3 coding sequence is TGTGCCAGCAGCGCGATAGGGGGTCAGAGCTCCTACGAGCAGTACTTC. This sequence encodes CASSAIGGQSSYEQYF.

The chain combines TRBV6-2 or TRBV6-3 with TRBJ2-1; 8 bases line up with TRBD2. This CDR3 comprises 16 residues. V gave up 5 bases and J gave up 6 bases; unmatched junction bases: 12. CDR1 is MNHEY, CDR2 SVGEGT, per germline. The CDR3 DNA is TGTGCCAGCAGTGAGCCGGGACTAGGGGTCTCCAATGAGCAGTTCTTC. It translates to CASSEPGLGVSNEQFF.

V gene TRBV12-3 or TRBV12-4 combines with J gene TRBJ2-5; D may be TRBD2 (5 bases). CDR3 length: 13 amino acids. V was pared by 1 base and J by 7 bases, with 10 bases between. CDR3 protein: CASSLGLKGTQYF. CDR3 nucleotides: TGTGCCAGCAGTTTAGGACTAAAGGGGACCCAGTACTTC.

The rearrangement joins TRBV7-8 to TRBJ1-5; D is unresolved. V shed 1 base and J shed 6 bases, with 4 bases lying between them. The CDR3 has 12 amino acids. The germline CDR1 and CDR2 sequences are SGHVS and FQNEAQ. CDR3 sequence (DNA): TGTGCCAGCAGCTTAGGTTCTCAGCCCCAGCATTTT. Translated, it gives CASSLGSQPQHF. The full variable domain, its missing parts supplied by reference TRBV7-8 and TRBJ1-5, is GAGVSQSPRYKVAKRGQDVALRCDPISGHVSLFWYQQALGQGPEFLTYFQNEAQLDKSGLPSDRFFAERPEGSVSTLKIQRTQQEDSAVYLCASSLGSQPQHFGDGTRLSIL.

The chain recombines TRBV5-4 with TRBJ2-2; maybe TRBD1 (5 bases). V lost 3 bases, J lost 5 bases, and 11 bases lay in between. CDR1 and CDR2 (germline): SGHNT, YYREEE (reference sequence). The CDR3 consists of 14 residues. The CDR3 nucleotides are TGTGCCAGCAGCTCTCAGGGTGGTACCGGGGAGCTGTTTTTT. Protein sequence: CASSSQGGTGELFF.

The chain links TRBV5-4 to TRBJ2-5, with TRBD1 matching 9 bases. In germline, CDR1 is SGHNT, CDR2 YYREEE (reference sequence). V shed 4 bases and J 0 bases; nucleotides not matched to a gene: 16. The CDR3 is 19 amino acids. CDR3 DNA: TGTGCCAGCAGCCCACTGCGTACAGGGGGCGAGATTCACCAAGAGACCCAGTACTTC. Residues: CASSPLRTGGEIHQETQYF.

The chain is built from TRBV28 and TRBJ1-2; D unclear. Germline assignment: CDR1 MDHEN and CDR2 SYDVKM. The germline V and J ends were trimmed by 7 bases and 7 bases, with 19 bases remaining between them. The CDR3 totals 14 residues. The CDR3 nucleotides are TGTGCCAGCACTCGTATAGGATTTTCTGGTGGCTACACCTTC. Its translation: CASTRIGFSGGYTF.

About this clone itself: A junction boundary mismatches the germline segment, possibly from a read error. The chain uses TRBV10-3 and TRBJ2-7; 10 bases fit TRBD1. Germline CDR1 reads ENHRY; CDR2 reads SYGVKD. CDR3 size: 15 residues. CDR3 amino acids: CAISPGTGVLYGQYF. In DNA, the CDR3 is TGTGCCATCAGTCCGGGGACAGGGGTTCTCTACGGGCAGTACTTC.